This T cell receptor beta chain originates from a study of cytomegalovirus exposure and HLA in healthy donors. Study as a whole: The study's early data release held about 80 million unique TCRs from HLA-typed donors.

Concerning this clone: Its antigen remains unidentified.

The PCR contained 60 Vbeta and 13 Jbeta primers. TCRdb keeps only in-frame clones here, not all; method: immunoSEQ multiplex PCR. The sample lists 130,000 to 150,000 clones, roughly 75% occurring once. General study results and limits: The investigators catalogued 150 to 200 TCR beta chains as cytomegalovirus-associated. An analysis that came later showed most CMV-associated TCR beta chains appearing HLA-restricted.

Healthy bone marrow donors made up the cohort. Trimming took 3 bases from V and 4 from J; bases not matched to a gene: 8. The CDR3 length is 15 residues. The germline CDR1 and CDR2 sequences are MNHEY and SMNVEV (reference sequence). Source material: PBMCs. The sequence came from a man aged 30 to 39 in good health and CMV-seronegative. The gene calls are TRBV27 and TRBJ2-5, with 7 bases lining up with TRBD1. CDR3 sequence: CASSLAEGGRETQYF. The DNA for the CDR3 is TGTGCCAGCAGTTTGGCGGAAGGGGGCCGAGAGACCCAGTACTTC.